This T cell receptor beta chain was recovered during a study of blood T cell repertoires in COVID-19. At the level of the study: COVID-19 samples, acute and convalescent, were from the United States, Italy and Spain.

CDR3 size: 14 residues. CDR1 MNHEY and CDR2 SMNVEV come from the germline V gene (reference sequence). Unmatched junction bases numbered 3, after V lost 5 bases and J lost 9 bases. Using immunoSEQ multiplex PCR, the repertoire was profiled, and TCRdb retains in-frame clones only, with some absent. This table holds about 190,000 clones, around 83% found once. The sequence was collected from a woman between 40 and 50 years old with acute or convalescent COVID-19. Sequencing was performed on peripheral blood. The J gene is TRBJ2-1, the V gene TRBV27; 14 nucleotides line up with TRBD2. This CDR3 reads CASSPGLAGVEQFF. CDR3 sequence (DNA): TGTGCCAGCAGTCCGGGACTAGCGGGAGTTGAGCAGTTCTTC.